This TCR beta chain was observed in a study of blood T cell repertoires in COVID-19. Data came from immunoSEQ multiplex PCR; TCRdb stores just in-frame clones and leaves some out. The data contain 80,000 to 100,000 clones, over 75% of them seen just once; the ten biggest clones take up 20%. This TCR derives from a human donor in a cohort sampled during active COVID-19. Input material: peripheral blood.

The DNA for the CDR3 is TGTGCCAGCAGTACCCTGGGGACTAACACTGAAGCTTTCTTT. Protein product: CASSTLGTNTEAFF. The chain couples TRBV28 to TRBJ1-1; a possible D gene is TRBD1 (5 bases). The germline V gene has CDR1 MDHEN and CDR2 SYDVKM. CDR3 length: 14 residues. V gave up 5 bases and J gave up 2 bases, with 12 bases separating them.